The 11 T cell receptor beta chains listed next were all sequenced from one sample in a study of T cells after posttransplantation cyclophosphamide. Profiled with immunoSEQ multiplex PCR; TCRdb holds only in-frame clones, not every one. There are tens of thousands of clones in the sample, none observed a single time. Source material: PBMCs. These receptors originate from a man aged 35 to 55 in good health, CMV-negative, and a related stem cell transplant donor.

This clone was detected only a few times. This sequence joins TRBV7-9 and TRBJ1-2; TRBD1 agrees at 7 bases. The V segment lost 5 bases and the J segment 6 bases; nucleotides outside the gene matches: 6. The CDR3 is 13 amino acids. The germline V gene has CDR1 SEHNR and CDR2 FQNEAQ (reference sequence). Here the CDR3 reads CASSTTGQDGYTF. For the CDR3, the DNA is TGTGCCAGCAGCACGACAGGGCAGGATGGCTACACCTTC.

This clone was detected many times. V and J are TRBV4-1 and TRBJ2-5; 7 nucleotides line up with TRBD1. The length of the CDR3 is 14 residues. With 3 bases clipped from V and 4 bases from J, the junction kept 5 bases outside the gene matches. Per germline, CDR1 MGHRA and CDR2 YSYEKL. CDR3 bases: TGCGCCAGCAGCCACCAACAGGGGTCAGAGACCCAGTACTTC. The encoded protein is CASSHQQGSETQYF.

This clone has at least ten counts. The V call is TRBV11-3, the J call TRBJ2-3; D might be TRBD2 (5 bases). Germline CDR1 and CDR2: SGHNT and YENEEA. This CDR3 is 13 amino acids long. Trimming shortened V by 1 base and J by 3 bases, and 5 bases separated the two germline ends. The CDR3 sequence: CASSLAGTDTQYF. DNA for the CDR3: TGTGCCAGCAGCTTAGCGGGGACAGATACGCAGTATTTT. The variable domain in full, completed from reference TRBV11-3 and TRBJ2-3, reads EAGVVQSPRYKIIEKKQPVAFWCNPISGHNTLYWYLQNLGQGPELLIRYENEEAVDDSQLPKDRFSAERLKGVDSTLKIQPAELGDSAVYLCASSLAGTDTQYFGPGTRLTVL.

The table lists this clone with many counts. Other DNA sequences in the same sample also yield this CDR3. This sequence joins TRBV6-5 and TRBJ1-2, with D perhaps TRBD1 (5 bases). The CDR3 has 13 amino acids. Germline CDR1 and CDR2: MNHEY and SVGAGI. V was trimmed by 4 bases and J by 4 bases, leaving 10 bases between them. CDR3 coding DNA: TGTGCCAGCAGTTCCCGGGGGGGCTATGGCTACACCTTC. The encoded protein is CASSSRGGYGYTF.

This clone was seen at least ten times. The chain links TRBV4-1 to TRBJ2-5, with a possible D match to TRBD1 (6 bases). Trimming removed 2 bases at V and 5 bases at J, with 12 bases between. The CDR3 runs to 14 residues. From germline, CDR1 is MGHRA and CDR2 YSYEKL. This chain's CDR3 is CASSQLWGLETQYF. In DNA form, the CDR3 reads TGCGCCAGCAGCCAACTTTGGGGGCTCGAGACCCAGTACTTC.

This clone has a count of ten or more. Its ends do not fully match the called genes, so a read error is possible. The chain is built from TRBV7-7 and TRBJ2-6; D possibly corresponds to TRBD1 (8 bases). Germline-derived CDR1 and CDR2 are SSHAT and FNYEAQ (reference sequence). This CDR3 is built from 19 residues. CDR3 amino acids: CASSLHPTGEGSGANVLTF. The CDR3 nucleotides are TGTGCTAGCAGCTTACATCCGACAGGGGAGGGGTCTGGGGCCAACGTCCTGACTTTC.

At least ten counts were recorded for this clone. The V call is TRBV11-3, the J call TRBJ2-2, with 10 positions matching TRBD1. The V gene end was trimmed by 5 bases and the J gene end by 5 bases; junction bases not matched to a gene: 8. Germline CDR1 reads SGHNT; CDR2 reads YENEEA. This CDR3 has 16 amino acids. DNA for the CDR3: TGTGCCAGCAGCACCCAACCGGGACAGGGGACCGGGGAGCTGTTTTTT. Its protein product is CASSTQPGQGTGELFF.

This clone was observed at least ten times. The chain is built from TRBV29-1 and TRBJ2-2; 8 nucleotides match TRBD1. The V segment lost 7 bases and the J segment 5 bases; nucleotides outside the gene matches: 6. This CDR3 comprises 13 residues. Germline values: CDR1 SQVTM, CDR2 ANQGSEA. The CDR3 DNA reads as TGCAGCGCTGGACAGGGCGCGACCGGGGAGCTGTTTTTT. Translating it yields CSAGQGATGELFF.

At least ten counts were recorded for this clone. The chain is built from TRBV9 and TRBJ2-3, with D tentatively TRBD2 (5 bases). The germline CDR1 and CDR2 sequences are SGDLS and YYNGEE. The CDR3 is made up of 16 amino acids. The V end lost 0 bases, the J end lost 3 bases, and 14 bases lay between the germline ends. CDR3 protein: CASSVEGSDRTDTQYF. The DNA for the CDR3 is TGTGCCAGCAGCGTAGAGGGTAGCGATCGAACAGATACGCAGTATTTT.

This clone was detected ten times or more. The chain recombines TRBV19 with TRBJ1-4; weak D call: TRBD1 (6 bases). Trimming stripped 7 bases from V and 0 bases from J, with 9 bases between. The germline CDR1 and CDR2 sequences are LNHDA and SQIVND (reference sequence). CDR3 length equals 14 residues. This CDR3 reads CASTSGATNEKLFF. For the CDR3, the DNA is TGTGCCAGTACCTCAGGGGCAACTAATGAAAAACTGTTTTTT.

This clone was seen repeatedly, ten times or more. The chain links TRBV10-3 to TRBJ2-3, with 13 bases lining up with TRBD2. This CDR3 has 17 amino acids. Trimming at V came to 4 bases and at J to 3 bases, leaving 7 bases not matched to a gene. Germline V gene sequence: CDR1 ENHRY, CDR2 SYGVKD. CDR3 protein: CAISALLAGGQTDTQYF. CDR3 coding DNA: TGTGCCATCAGTGCCCTACTAGCGGGGGGGCAAACAGATACGCAGTATTTT.